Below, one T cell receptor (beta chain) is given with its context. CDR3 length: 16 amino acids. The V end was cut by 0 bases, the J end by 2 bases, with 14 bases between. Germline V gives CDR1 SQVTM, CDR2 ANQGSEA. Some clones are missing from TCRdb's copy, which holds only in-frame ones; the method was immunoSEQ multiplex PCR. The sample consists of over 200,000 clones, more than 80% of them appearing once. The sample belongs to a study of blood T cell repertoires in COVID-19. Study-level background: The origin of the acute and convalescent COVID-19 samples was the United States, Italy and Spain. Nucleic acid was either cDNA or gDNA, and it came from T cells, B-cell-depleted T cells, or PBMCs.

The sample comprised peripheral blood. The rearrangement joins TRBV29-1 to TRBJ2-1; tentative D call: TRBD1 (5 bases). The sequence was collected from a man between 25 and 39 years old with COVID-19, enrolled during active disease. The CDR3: CSVEDEQGFTYNEQFF. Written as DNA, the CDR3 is TGCAGCGTTGAAGATGAGCAGGGATTCACCTACAATGAGCAGTTCTTC.